This entry features one T cell receptor (beta chain) sequence. Per the germline V gene, CDR1 is SGHTA and CDR2 is FQGNSA. V was clipped by 3 bases and J by 0 bases; unmatched bases: 1. This CDR3 has 15 residues. These data belong to a study of blood T cell repertoires in COVID-19. As originally analysed: Nucleated cell counts were estimated from reference gene primer amplification. The table came from immunoSEQ multiplex PCR; TCRdb's copy has only in-frame clones and leaves some out. The V and J calls and clone size come from that table; D and trimming were worked out from the DNA. Of some 80,000 clones listed, about four fifths were seen once; the top ten hold 15% to 20%.

The rearrangement uses TRBV7-2 and TRBJ2-7; TRBD2 aligns across 11 bases. This clonotype was sampled from a human donor in a cohort sampled during active COVID-19. The sequencing input was peripheral blood. The chain's CDR3 is CASSLTSGASYEQYF. Written as DNA, the CDR3 is TGTGCCAGCAGCTTGACTAGCGGGGCCTCCTACGAGCAGTACTTC.